Following are 10 T cell receptor beta chains from one sample sequenced in a study of Ad26.COV2.S vaccination and SARS-CoV-2 variants. Treatment in this sample: 19 received Ad26.COV2.S at low or high dose, single or two shots; roughly five received placebo; per-sample allocation not given. After the first vaccine or placebo injection, samples were drawn on day 63. The assay was immunoSEQ multiplex PCR, and TCRdb's table has in-frame clones only and misses some. Of over 400,000 clones in the sample, around 92% were seen once. Source: peripheral blood, taken in a trial of Ad26.COV2.S vaccine versus placebo. These receptors were taken from a person between 18 and 59 years old who received the Ad26.COV2.S COVID-19 vaccine or a placebo.

The chain joins TRBV5-4 to TRBJ2-3; D is undetermined. CDR3 size: 11 residues. With 4 bases removed from V and 5 bases from J, the gap between germline ends came to 5 bases. From germline, CDR1 is SGHNT and CDR2 YYREEE (reference sequence). This CDR3 is CASSRGDTQYF. The CDR3 DNA is TGTGCCAGCAGCCGTGGAGATACGCAGTATTTT.

The V call is TRBV4-3, the J call TRBJ1-5; 8 nucleotides match TRBD1. Germline V lookup: CDR1 LGHNA, CDR2 YSLEER. The CDR3 totals 18 residues. The trim removed 0 bases at V and 2 bases at J, leaving 9 bases unmatched. The CDR3 protein is CASSQDRWDRRGNQPQHF. CDR3 DNA sequence: TGCGCCAGCAGCCAAGATCGGTGGGACAGGCGGGGCAATCAGCCCCAGCATTTT.

This rearrangement joins TRBV28 to TRBJ2-7; 14 bases are shared with TRBD2. The junction had 5 bases not matched to a gene; V was cut back by 5 bases and J by 2 bases. Germline V lookup: CDR1 MDHEN, CDR2 SYDVKM. This CDR3 contains 16 residues. CDR3 sequence (DNA): TGTGCCAGCAGTCCGGGACTAGCGGGGGCCGCCTACGAGCAGTACTTC. It encodes CASSPGLAGAAYEQYF.

The chain has TRBV5-1 and TRBJ1-6; 12 nucleotides line up with TRBD1. V shed 4 bases and J 5 bases; nucleotides not matched to a gene: 19. The CDR3 is made up of 21 amino acids. Germline loops: CDR1 SGHRS, CDR2 YFSETQ. The CDR3: CASSPVGPGTGGKGDNSPLHF. The DNA of the CDR3 is TGCGCCAGCAGCCCTGTGGGCCCCGGGACAGGGGGCAAGGGGGATAATTCACCCCTCCACTTT. The full variable domain, its missing parts supplied by reference TRBV5-1 and TRBJ1-6, is KAGVTQTPRYLIKTRGQQVTLSCSPISGHRSVSWYQQTPGQGLQFLFEYFSETQRNKGNFPGRFSGRQFSNSRSEMNVSTLELGDSALYLCASSPVGPGTGGKGDNSPLHFGNGTRLTVT.

This clone was observed a handful of times. This CDR3 is CASSIGGNYGYTF. CDR3 coding DNA: TGTGCCAGTAGTATCGGAGGGAACTATGGCTACACCTTC. The J gene is TRBJ1-2, the V gene TRBV19; D remains ambiguous. V dropped 3 bases and J dropped 2 bases, with 7 bases sitting between them. The CDR3 sequence is 13 residues long. CDR1 LNHDA and CDR2 SQIVND come from the germline V gene (reference sequence).

The rearrangement links TRBV4-3 to TRBJ2-7, with unresolved D. V was clipped by 0 bases and J by 3 bases, with 9 bases between them. The germline V gene encodes CDR1 LGHNA and CDR2 YSLEER. The CDR3 sequence is 14 residues long. CDR3 residues: CASSQDYLNYEQYF. The DNA of the CDR3 is TGCGCCAGCAGCCAAGATTACCTCAACTACGAGCAGTACTTC.

The rearrangement links TRBV7-8 to TRBJ2-2; the D call may be TRBD1 or TRBD2 (5 bases each). Germline loops: CDR1 SGHVS, CDR2 FQNEAQ. The CDR3 contains 17 residues. V lost 5 bases and J lost 5, with 21 bases in between. In DNA, the CDR3 is TGTGCCAGCAGCCCCCCCGGGGTACGGGACGTTACCGGGGAGCTGTTTTTT. Encoded protein: CASSPPGVRDVTGELFF. Filled out from reference TRBV7-8 and TRBJ2-2, the complete variable domain reads GAGVSQSPRYKVAKRGQDVALRCDPISGHVSLFWYQQALGQGPEFLTYFQNEAQLDKSGLPSDRFFAERPEGSVSTLKIQRTQQEDSAVYLCASSPPGVRDVTGELFFGEGSRLTVL.

The CDR3 nucleotides read TGTGCCAGCAGTTACATCACAGGGGGCGGGAATGAGCAGTTCTTC. Translating it yields CASSYITGGGNEQFF. This chain connects TRBV6-5 to TRBJ2-1, with 9 bases lining up with TRBD1. The CDR3 totals 15 residues. The germline gives CDR1 MNHEY, CDR2 SVGAGI. V dropped 2 bases and J dropped 7; count of bases not matched to a gene: 6.

This clone has just one count. The chain carries TRBV6-5 and TRBJ2-7, with TRBD2 identical over 8 bases. CDR3 length: 15 residues. The trim removed 4 bases at V and 2 bases at J, leaving 7 bases unmatched. The germline V gene encodes CDR1 MNHEY and CDR2 SVGAGI. The CDR3, as DNA: TGTGCCAGCAGTTCGTTAGCGGGGCGTCCCTACGAGCAGTACTTC. This translates into CASSSLAGRPYEQYF.

V and J are TRBV19 and TRBJ1-2; D gene uncertain. V was trimmed by 5 bases and J by 4 bases, leaving 14 bases between them. This CDR3 has 14 residues. Germline V gene lookup returns CDR1 LNHDA and CDR2 SQIVND (reference sequence). Here the CDR3 DNA reads TGTGCCAGTAGTTCAGGAGACGGCACCTATGGCTACACCTTC. Amino acid sequence: CASSSGDGTYGYTF.